One T cell receptor (beta chain) is described in this entry. Only a few counts were recorded for this clone. Its antigen is still unknown. Base quality data are lacking; no much larger clone is found one base away. TCR beta CDR3 regions were amplified by multiplex PCR using the immunoSEQ immune profiling system, following the manufacturer's instructions. Sequencing was performed on an Illumina NextSeq system. The study's own analysis went as follows. Sequence data were processed on the immunoSEQ Analyzer platform, and clonality was calculated as the square root of Simpson's index of productive rearrangements. Similarity in V and J usage was quantified by Jensen-Shannon distance, and CDR3 generation probabilities were calculated with OLGA. The researchers looked up shared CDR3 sequences in the immuneACCESS database (August 2020) and in VDJdb (December 2020). TCRdb mirrors the immuneACCESS table, restricted to in-frame sequences. Some clones are absent from its copies; in checked studies, under half trace to an unresolved V gene, and the reason for the others is unknown. V, J and clone size derive from that table, while D and trimming were established from the DNA sequence. The sample records over 10,000 clones, 65% to 90% of which are singletons. The ten largest clones add up to around 0.5% of the sample.

The twin pairs came from the European Cystic Fibrosis Twin and Sibling Study Cohort, which recruited patients from over a hundred CF clinics across 14 European countries. Zygosity and CFTR genotype were verified in-house, and zygosity was tested by multiplex PCR of nine short tandem repeat loci. Peripheral blood was sampled from each twin, with clinical parameters recorded on the day of blood sampling. Genomic DNA was isolated from peripheral blood cells with phenol/chloroform and kept in TE buffer at 4 degrees C. The record originates from a study of monozygotic twins with cystic fibrosis (dated by TCRdb to the early 2020s). Looking at the study overall: Barcoded libraries were prepared from roughly 3.3 micrograms of fragmented DNA with roughly 16 PCR cycles. Data for three of the twin pairs had previously been reported in another context. To assess genetic influence on V and J gene usage, the study compared TCR beta repertoires within and across 16 monozygotic twin pairs with cystic fibrosis. Made up mostly of children and adolescents, the cohort included ten female and six male twin pairs ranging in age from about 2.0 to 36.4 years, with a median of about 10 years. On the day of blood sampling, twins were ranked among 980 or so cohort participants for weight-for-height and for FEVPerc (FEV1 disease centile). Paper-wide results and their limitations: Sharing of nucleotide-identical clonotypes was significantly greater within monozygotic CF twin pairs than between unrelated CF individuals (P = 0.000026, Mann-Whitney). Simpson clonality was found to be generally low (median approximately 0.009), suggesting a naive-dominated repertoire, although higher clonality was observed in the most severely affected patients. The greatest similarity to the co-twin was observed for V gene usage in 13 of 16 pairs and for J usage in 8 of 16 pairs, which suggested genetic constraints. Only a small cohort was studied, and no association of shared CDR3 numbers with age, concordance or disease severity was found.

The CDR3 sequence holds 14 residues, the cysteine and phenylalanine included. The CDR3 DNA has 42 bases and is translated from base 1. The V end gives up 1 base and the J end 6 bases, leaving 3 bases in the junction not matched to a gene. The germline V gene (reference sequence) provides CDR1 GTSNPN and CDR2 SVGIG. This sequence uses TRBV30 and TRBJ2-1; TRBD1 lines up with 10 middle nucleotides. Sequenced material: blood. The receptor was derived from a young man with cystic fibrosis. The nucleotides read TGTGCCTGGAGTGGGACAGGGGGTACCAATGAGCAGTTCTTC. It is translated as CAWSGTGGTNEQFF.